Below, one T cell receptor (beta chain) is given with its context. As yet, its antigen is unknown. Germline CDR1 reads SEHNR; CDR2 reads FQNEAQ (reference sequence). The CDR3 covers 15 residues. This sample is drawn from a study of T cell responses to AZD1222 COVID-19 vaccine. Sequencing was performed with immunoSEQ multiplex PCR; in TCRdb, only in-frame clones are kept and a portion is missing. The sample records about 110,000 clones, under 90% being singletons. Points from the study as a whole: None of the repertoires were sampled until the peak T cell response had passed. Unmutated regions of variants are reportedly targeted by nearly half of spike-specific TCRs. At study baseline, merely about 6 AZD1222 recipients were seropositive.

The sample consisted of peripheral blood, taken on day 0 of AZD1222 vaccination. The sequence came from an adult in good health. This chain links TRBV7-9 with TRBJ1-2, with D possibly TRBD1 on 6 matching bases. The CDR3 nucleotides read TGTGTCTCCCCCTCCCTGACAGGAGCGAACTATGGCTACACCTTC. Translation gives CVSPSLTGANYGYTF.